Shown below are 27 T cell receptor beta chains from a single sample sequenced in a study of blood T cell repertoires in COVID-19 (dated by TCRdb to the early 2020s). The library came from the immunoSEQ multiplex PCR assay. TCRdb re-hosts the immuneACCESS table, in-frame sequences only. Its copies lack some clones; in the studies checked, an unresolved V gene accounts for under half of them, and the cause for the rest is not known. Within this sample are tens of thousands of clones, with about three quarters of them counted one time only. The ten largest make up about 19% of the sample. Sequenced: peripheral blood. The receptors were gathered from a human donor with active or convalescent COVID-19. The donor label of this sample is uncertain.

The rearrangement uses TRBV28 and TRBJ2-2; D may be TRBD2 (5 bases). The CDR3 runs to 13 residues. The germline V gene encodes CDR1 MDHEN and CDR2 SYDVKM. V lost 6 bases and J 6 bases, leaving 11 bases between the germline ends. In nucleotides, the CDR3 is TGTGCCAGCAGCCCCCTAGCTCCCGGGGAGCTGTTTTTT. The encoded protein is CASSPLAPGELFF.

The CDR3 bases are TGTGCCACCTCTAGCGGGAGGAGCACAGATACGCAGTATTTT. The encoded protein is CATSSGRSTDTQYF. The V call is TRBV6-5, the J call TRBJ2-3; TRBD2 matches 11 bases. CDR1 is MNHEY and CDR2 is SVGAGI in the germline V gene. The CDR3 has 14 residues. The junction had 3 bases not matched to a gene; V was cut back by 10 bases and J by 0 bases.

V and J are TRBV5-1 and TRBJ2-5; 9 bases are a match to TRBD2. The germline V gene has CDR1 SGHRS and CDR2 YFSETQ. This CDR3 is 15 amino acids long. Losses at the gene ends were 0 bases for V and 5 bases for J; bases not matched to a gene: 5. The CDR3 DNA sequence: TGCGCCAGCAGCTTGGACGGCGGGAGGGCGGAGACCCAGTACTTC. This sequence encodes CASSLDGGRAETQYF.

CDR3 sequence reads: CSAPQGQAFF. In nucleotides, the CDR3 is TGCAGTGCTCCCCAGGGGCAAGCTTTCTTT. The rearrangement links TRBV20-1 to TRBJ1-1, with a tentative D call TRBD1 (6 bases). The V end lost 5 bases, the J end lost 9 bases, and 10 bases lay between the germline ends. CDR1 and CDR2 (germline): DFQATT, SNEGSKA (reference sequence). This CDR3 is 10 amino acids long.

The rearrangement links TRBV7-9 to TRBJ1-1; maybe TRBD1 (6 bases). The CDR3 consists of 14 residues. V was shortened by 5 bases and J by 6 bases, with 16 bases between the two germline ends. CDR1 and CDR2 (germline): SEHNR, FQNEAQ (reference sequence). The CDR3 DNA is TGTGCCAGCAGCCCCCCCGGGACATCCCCTGAAGCTTTCTTT. This codes for CASSPPGTSPEAFF.

The chain uses TRBV20-1 and TRBJ2-7; tentative D call: TRBD2 (5 bases). The CDR3 covers 14 residues. Germline CDR1 DFQATT, CDR2 SNEGSKA (reference sequence). The V end was cut by 3 bases, the J end by 0 bases, with 12 bases between. The CDR3 is CSASGSGSSYEQYF. The CDR3 nucleotides read TGCAGTGCTAGTGGGTCGGGATCCTCCTACGAGCAGTACTTC.

The chain has TRBV10-3 and TRBJ2-7, with D possibly being TRBD2 (5 bases). Germline CDR1 is ENHRY and CDR2 is SYGVKD. The V end was cut by 4 bases, the J end by 5 bases, with 12 bases between. The CDR3 covers 13 residues. The CDR3 coding sequence is TGTGCCATCAGTGGGCGGGCGGACGACGAGCAGTACTTC. It is translated as CAISGRADDEQYF.

The V call is TRBV29-1, the J call TRBJ1-6; no clear D gene. This CDR3 contains 13 residues. The V gene lost 7 bases and the J gene lost 8 bases, with 15 bases spanning the gap. The germline CDR1 and CDR2 sequences are SQVTM and ANQGSEA. The CDR3 loop reads CSASREIDSPLHF. In nucleotides, the CDR3 is TGCAGCGCCTCCCGGGAGATAGATTCACCCCTCCACTTT.

The chain joins TRBV7-3 to TRBJ2-3; TRBD2 matches 7 bases. Losses at the gene ends were 1 base for V and 4 bases for J; bases not matched to a gene: 11. The CDR3 is made up of 17 amino acids. Per germline, CDR1 SGHTA and CDR2 FQGTGA. The CDR3: CASSLSQAGVLADTQYF. CDR3 bases: TGTGCCAGCAGCTTAAGTCAGGCGGGAGTCTTAGCAGATACGCAGTATTTT. Looking up the rest from reference TRBV7-3 and TRBJ2-3 gives the full variable domain: GAGVSQTPSNKVTEKGKYVELRCDPISGHTALYWYRQSLGQGPEFLIYFQGTGAADDSGLPNDRFFAVRPEGSVSTLKIQRTERGDSAVYLCASSLSQAGVLADTQYFGPGTRLTVL.

This clone has only a few counts. DNA for the CDR3: TGCGCCAGCAGCCAACCCAGCGGAGGCATCAATGAGCAGTTCTTC. It yields the protein CASSQPSGGINEQFF. The V call is TRBV4-3, the J call TRBJ2-1, with D possibly being TRBD2 (5 bases). Germline V gene lookup returns CDR1 LGHNA and CDR2 YSLEER. Trimming cost V 2 bases and J 6 bases, with 14 bases left between them. The CDR3 is made up of 15 amino acids.

This rearrangement joins TRBV4-2 to TRBJ2-5, with TRBD1 matching over 9 bases. The CDR3 sequence is 14 residues long. Germline-derived CDR1 and CDR2 are LGHNA and YNFKEQ. The trim removed 1 base at V and 5 bases at J, leaving 2 bases unmatched. DNA of the CDR3: TGTGCCAGCAGCCAAGTTGACAGGGGGGAGACCCAGTACTTC. It encodes CASSQVDRGETQYF.

This chain uses TRBV19 with TRBJ2-1; tentatively, D is TRBD2 (5 bases). The CDR3 contains 16 residues. Trimming pared 0 bases from V and 3 bases from J, leaving 12 bases between. The germline V gene has CDR1 LNHDA and CDR2 SQIVND (reference sequence). The CDR3 sequence: CASSIDAGGSYNEQFF. CDR3 DNA sequence: TGTGCCAGTAGTATAGATGCAGGAGGAAGCTACAATGAGCAGTTCTTC. The complete variable domain, with remaining parts taken from reference TRBV19 and TRBJ2-1, reads DGGITQSPKYLFRKEGQNVTLSCEQNLNHDAMYWYRQDPGQGLRLIYYSQIVNDFQKGDIAEGYSVSREKKESFPLTVTSAQKNPTAFYLCASSIDAGGSYNEQFFGPGTRLTVL.

This clone was seen only a few times. This chain links TRBV16 with TRBJ2-1; tentative D call: TRBD1 (6 bases). The ends were cut back, 2 bases at V and 7 bases at J, with 15 bases in the middle. The CDR3 is 15 amino acids. The V gene's germline CDR1 is KGHSY and CDR2 FQNENV. The CDR3 sequence is CASSQIQGMGNEQFF. The CDR3 region has the DNA TGTGCCAGCAGCCAAATCCAGGGGATGGGGAATGAGCAGTTCTTC.

This clone was recorded once. The V call is TRBV14, the J call TRBJ2-7, with D perhaps matching TRBD1 (6 bases). The V and J ends lost 0 bases and 10 bases respectively, with 13 bases between them. The CDR3 extends over 13 amino acids. CDR1 is SGHDN, CDR2 FVKESK, per germline. As DNA, the CDR3 is TGTGCCAGCAGCCAAGATAGGCAGGGGATACAGTACTTC. It is translated as CASSQDRQGIQYF.

V is TRBV5-6 and J is TRBJ2-7; no clear D. V was shortened by 4 bases and J by 0 bases, with 11 bases between the two germline ends. The CDR3 runs 14 residues. In germline, CDR1 is SGHDT, CDR2 YYEEEE. The CDR3 loop reads CASSHNSISYEQYF. The CDR3 DNA sequence: TGTGCCAGCAGCCATAACTCCATCTCCTACGAGCAGTACTTC.

V and J are TRBV24-1 and TRBJ1-2; a possible D gene is TRBD1 (6 bases). CDR3 length equals 13 residues. Germline-derived CDR1 and CDR2 are KGHDR and SFDVKD. Between the trimmed V and J ends, which lost 10 bases and 7 bases, there was a span of 18 bases. The CDR3 DNA reads TGTGCCACAGCCGCAGGGGAAGGGTTTGGCTACACCTTC. Protein: CATAAGEGFGYTF.

The CDR3 here is CASSLTSGFSYEQYF. As DNA, the CDR3 is TGCGCCAGCAGCTTGACGAGCGGATTCTCCTACGAGCAGTACTTC. V usage is TRBV5-1 and J usage is TRBJ2-7; tentative D call: TRBD2 (5 bases). This CDR3 comprises 15 residues. Germline V gene lookup returns CDR1 SGHRS and CDR2 YFSETQ. V lost 1 base, J lost 0 bases, and 11 bases lay in between.

This rearrangement joins TRBV6-2 or TRBV6-3 to TRBJ1-5; D is possibly TRBD1 (6 bases). CDR3 size: 15 residues. The germline V and J ends were trimmed by 3 bases and 9 bases, with 18 bases remaining between them. Germline V gene lookup returns CDR1 MNHEY and CDR2 SVGEGT. The CDR3 spells CASSYRQVSPWPQHF. CDR3 bases: TGTGCCAGCAGTTATCGACAGGTCTCCCCGTGGCCCCAGCATTTT.

The chain combines TRBV2 with TRBJ2-3, with 8 bases aligning to TRBD1. This CDR3 spans 13 amino acids. V shed 7 bases and J 2 bases; nucleotides not matched to a gene: 2. In germline, CDR1 is SNHLY, CDR2 FYNNEI. CDR3 sequence reads: CASTGGYTDTQYF. CDR3 nucleotide sequence: TGTGCCAGCACAGGGGGCTACACAGATACGCAGTATTTT. Variable domain in full (rest from reference TRBV2 and TRBJ2-3): EPEVTQTPSHQVTQMGQEVILRCVPISNHLYFYWYRQILGQKVEFLVSFYNNEISEKSEIFDDQFSVERPDGSNFTLKIRSTKLEDSAMYFCASTGGYTDTQYFGPGTRLTVL.

The V and J genes are TRBV27 and TRBJ2-7; 7 bases are a match to TRBD1. CDR1 is MNHEY, CDR2 SMNVEV, per germline (reference sequence). V shed 2 bases and J 6 bases; nucleotides not matched to a gene: 1. The CDR3 totals 12 residues. CDR3 DNA sequence: TGTGCCAGCAGTTTAACAGGGGCCGAGCAGTACTTC. It codes for CASSLTGAEQYF.

The chain employs TRBV30 and TRBJ2-7; maybe TRBD2 (6 bases). This CDR3 region has 12 residues. V was clipped by 2 bases and J by 5 bases, with 10 bases between them. Germline CDR1 reads GTSNPN; CDR2 reads SVGIG (reference sequence). In nucleotides, the CDR3 is TGTGCCTGGAGTAAGGGGACTCACGAGCAGTACTTC. It is translated as CAWSKGTHEQYF.

This sequence joins TRBV4-1 and TRBJ1-3, with TRBD1 matching over 7 bases. V trimming: 3 bases; J trimming: 9 bases; junction bases outside the gene matches: 11. Per germline, CDR1 MGHRA and CDR2 YSYEKL. The CDR3 extends over 15 amino acids. CDR3 DNA: TGCGCCAGCAGCCATCAGGGGGGCGCAGGTCCCACCATATATTTT. It yields the protein CASSHQGGAGPTIYF.

This clone was observed once. The chain employs TRBV28 and TRBJ1-1; D unclear. The V end lost 6 bases, the J end lost 6 bases, and 11 bases lay between the germline ends. CDR1 is MDHEN and CDR2 is SYDVKM in the germline V gene. CDR3 length: 12 amino acids. CDR3 loop: CASRPRSAEAFF. The CDR3 region has the DNA TGTGCCAGCAGACCCCGTTCGGCTGAAGCTTTCTTT.

The rearrangement joins TRBV18 to TRBJ1-1; D is perhaps TRBD1 (6 bases). The germline CDR1 and CDR2 sequences are KGHSH and LQKENI. This CDR3 has 17 residues. The V gene lost 5 bases and the J gene lost 0 bases, with 19 bases spanning the gap. CDR3 DNA: TGTGCCAGCTCAGTTCGAACAGGGAGGGACATGAACACTGAAGCTTTCTTT. It encodes CASSVRTGRDMNTEAFF.

The J gene is TRBJ1-2, the V gene TRBV5-4; a possible D gene is TRBD1 (6 bases). Germline assignment: CDR1 SGHNT and CDR2 YYREEE (reference sequence). This CDR3 has 15 amino acids. Trimming stripped 1 base from V and 4 bases from J, with 14 bases between. The CDR3 reads CASSLLGAESYGYTF. The CDR3 coding sequence is TGTGCCAGCAGCTTGCTGGGGGCGGAAAGCTATGGCTACACCTTC.

The DNA for the CDR3 is TGTGCCAGCAAATCGGGGAGCACAGATACGCAGTATTTT. It codes for CASKSGSTDTQYF. This chain uses TRBV6-5 with TRBJ2-3; a possible D gene is TRBD2 (5 bases). Germline V gene lookup returns CDR1 MNHEY and CDR2 SVGAGI. This CDR3 region has 13 residues. The V end lost 7 bases, the J end lost 0 bases, and 8 bases lay between the germline ends.

The V gene is TRBV6-6, the J gene TRBJ1-2; unclear D gene. This CDR3 region has 14 residues. Between the trimmed V and J ends, which lost 5 bases and 2 bases, there was a span of 12 bases. The germline gives CDR1 MNHNY, CDR2 SVGAGI (reference sequence). CDR3 coding DNA: TGTGCCAGCAGTCCACCCGACGGGAACTATGGCTACACCTTC. This encodes CASSPPDGNYGYTF.